The 9 T cell receptor beta chains below come from one sample, sequenced in a study of T cells in Graves' hyperthyroidism and ophthalmopathy. Amplified TCR beta CDR3 regions derived from RNA transcripts. First-round RT-PCR targeting the TCR CDR3 was performed with the HTBI primer set. MiXCR, applied by TCRdb to the multiplex PCR reads, yields one record per CDR3 protein. The sample lists a few hundred thousand distinct CDR3 sequences; around 14% were seen once. The sequencing sample was made of blood. The receptor set was obtained from a woman in her twenties or thirties with Graves' hyperthyroidism.

This clonotype was detected ten times or more. This chain joins TRBV2 and TRBJ2-7, with 8 bases identical to TRBD2. V trimming: 5 bases; J trimming: 3 bases; junction bases outside the gene matches: 3. Germline V gene lookup returns CDR1 SNHLY and CDR2 FYNNEI. This CDR3 has 13 amino acids. CDR3 sequence: CASSRLASYEQYF. CDR3 DNA: TGTGCCAGCAGTCGACTAGCGAGCTACGAGCAGTACTTC.

This clonotype was counted at least ten times. The V gene is TRBV18, the J gene TRBJ2-1, with D hard to call. V was trimmed by 3 bases and J by 0 bases, leaving 15 bases between them. Germline V lookup: CDR1 KGHSH, CDR2 LQKENI. This CDR3 region has 17 residues. CDR3 in DNA: TGTGCCAGCTCACCCATCAAGGTTTCGAGCTCCTACAATGAGCAGTTCTTC. Residues: CASSPIKVSSSYNEQFF.

The V and J genes are TRBV28 and TRBJ1-2; 7 bases fit TRBD1. V lost 4 bases, J lost 3 bases, and 11 bases stayed unmatched. Germline loops: CDR1 MDHEN, CDR2 SYDVKM. The CDR3 has 16 amino acids. The DNA of the CDR3 is TGTGCCAGCAGTTCGGGGGGGACAGCGTCTTACTATGGCTACACCTTC. Its translation: CASSSGGTASYYGYTF.

This clonotype was seen a handful of times. The rearrangement joins TRBV6-5 to TRBJ2-3; possibly TRBD2 for D (5 bases). CDR1 and CDR2 from the germline V gene are MNHEY and SVGAGI. The CDR3 is 14 amino acids. V lost 0 bases to trimming and J lost 4 bases, with 8 bases between them. The CDR3 sequence: CASSYSRGADTQYF. CDR3 nucleotides: TGTGCCAGCAGTTACTCACGGGGAGCAGATACGCAGTATTTT.

This clonotype was recorded many times. V and J are TRBV3-1 and TRBJ2-5; 10 bases line up with TRBD2. CDR3 length: 15 amino acids. Trimming took 0 bases from V and 8 from J; bases not matched to a gene: 6. Germline-derived CDR1 and CDR2 are LGHDT and YNNKEL (reference sequence). The CDR3 coding sequence is TGTGCCAGCAGCCAAGAGGCTAGCGGGAGAGAAACCCAGTACTTC. Encoded protein: CASSQEASGRETQYF.

The chain couples TRBV12-5 to TRBJ1-1, with D possibly TRBD1 on 6 matching bases. CDR1 is LGHNT and CDR2 is FRNRAP in the germline V gene. With 6 bases removed from V and 7 bases from J, the gap between germline ends came to 15 bases. This CDR3 has 13 amino acids. CDR3 sequence: CASGPQGGVEAFF. The CDR3 DNA sequence: TGTGCTAGTGGGCCCCAAGGGGGGGTTGAAGCTTTCTTT.

The chain joins TRBV2 to TRBJ2-1; a possible D gene is TRBD1 (5 bases). V lost 6 bases, J lost 9 bases, and 12 bases lay in between. Germline CDR1 and CDR2: SNHLY and FYNNEI. The CDR3 is made up of 12 amino acids. The CDR3 region has the DNA TGTGCCAGCAGGGGGCCGCTTAGTGAGCAGTTCTTC. This gives the protein CASRGPLSEQFF.

This clonotype came up many times. This chain connects TRBV5-1 to TRBJ2-3, with no clear D. CDR1 SGHRS and CDR2 YFSETQ come from the germline V gene. The CDR3 is 16 residues long. The V and J ends lost 3 bases and 0 bases respectively, with 14 bases between them. This CDR3 reads CASSSTSVGSTDTQYF. The CDR3, as DNA: TGCGCCAGCAGCTCCACCAGCGTCGGTAGCACAGATACGCAGTATTTT.

V gene TRBV19 combines with J gene TRBJ1-4; D remains ambiguous. CDR1 and CDR2 from the germline V gene are LNHDA and SQIVND (reference sequence). V was pared by 3 bases and J by 7 bases, with 9 bases between. The CDR3 totals 13 residues. CDR3 sequence (DNA): TGTGCCAGTAGTATCGACTCGGCTGAAAAACTGTTTTTT. The encoded protein is CASSIDSAEKLFF. Using reference TRBV19 and TRBJ1-4 for the parts outside the CDR3, the full variable domain is DGGITQSPKYLFRKEGQNVTLSCEQNLNHDAMYWYRQDPGQGLRLIYYSQIVNDFQKGDIAEGYSVSREKKESFPLTVTSAQKNPTAFYLCASSIDSAEKLFFGSGTQLSVL.